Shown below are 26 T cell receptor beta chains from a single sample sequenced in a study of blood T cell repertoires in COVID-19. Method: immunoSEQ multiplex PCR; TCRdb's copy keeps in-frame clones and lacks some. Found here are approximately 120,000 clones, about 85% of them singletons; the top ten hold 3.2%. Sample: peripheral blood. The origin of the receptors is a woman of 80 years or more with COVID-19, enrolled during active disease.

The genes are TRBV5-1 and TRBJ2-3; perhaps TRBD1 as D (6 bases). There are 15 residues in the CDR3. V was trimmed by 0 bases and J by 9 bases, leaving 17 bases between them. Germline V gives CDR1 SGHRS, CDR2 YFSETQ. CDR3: CASSLATQGSGTQYF. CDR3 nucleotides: TGCGCCAGCAGCTTGGCCACGCAGGGGTCGGGCACGCAGTATTTT.

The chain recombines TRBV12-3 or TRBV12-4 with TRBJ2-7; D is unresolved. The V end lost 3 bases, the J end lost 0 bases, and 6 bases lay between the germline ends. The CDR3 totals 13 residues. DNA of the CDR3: TGTGCCAGCAGTTTTGCCAGCTCCTACGAGCAGTACTTC. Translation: CASSFASSYEQYF.

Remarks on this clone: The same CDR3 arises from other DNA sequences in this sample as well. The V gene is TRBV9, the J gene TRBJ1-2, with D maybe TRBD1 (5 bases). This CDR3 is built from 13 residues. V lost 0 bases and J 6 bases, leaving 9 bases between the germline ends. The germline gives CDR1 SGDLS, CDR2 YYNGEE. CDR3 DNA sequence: TGTGCCAGCAGCGTAGCAGCAGGGAATGGCTACACCTTC. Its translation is CASSVAAGNGYTF.

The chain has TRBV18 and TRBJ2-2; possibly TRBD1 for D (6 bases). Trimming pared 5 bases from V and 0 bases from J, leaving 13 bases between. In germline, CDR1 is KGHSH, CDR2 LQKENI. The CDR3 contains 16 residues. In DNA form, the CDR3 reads TGTGCCAGCTCAAGCTTTTGGACAGCGAACACCGGGGAGCTGTTTTTT. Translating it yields CASSSFWTANTGELFF.

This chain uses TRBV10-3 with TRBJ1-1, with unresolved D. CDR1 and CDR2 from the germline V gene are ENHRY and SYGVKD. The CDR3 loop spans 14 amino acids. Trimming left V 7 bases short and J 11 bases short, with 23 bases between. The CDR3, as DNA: TGTGCCATCACCGTCGGTACGGATCGCTCCGGGGCTTTCTTT. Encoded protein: CAITVGTDRSGAFF.

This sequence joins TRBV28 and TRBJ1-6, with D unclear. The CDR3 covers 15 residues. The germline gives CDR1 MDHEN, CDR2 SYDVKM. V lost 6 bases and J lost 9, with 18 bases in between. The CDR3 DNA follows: TGTGCCAGCAGCAGCCCCCCGTTCGGCGGTTCACCCCTCCACTTT. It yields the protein CASSSPPFGGSPLHF.

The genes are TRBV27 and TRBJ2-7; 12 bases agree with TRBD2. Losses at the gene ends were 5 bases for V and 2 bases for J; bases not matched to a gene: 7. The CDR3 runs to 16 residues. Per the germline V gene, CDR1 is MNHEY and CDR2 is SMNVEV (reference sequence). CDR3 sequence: CASSPTTSGSPYEQYF. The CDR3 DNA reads TGTGCCAGCAGTCCTACGACTAGCGGGAGCCCCTACGAGCAGTACTTC.

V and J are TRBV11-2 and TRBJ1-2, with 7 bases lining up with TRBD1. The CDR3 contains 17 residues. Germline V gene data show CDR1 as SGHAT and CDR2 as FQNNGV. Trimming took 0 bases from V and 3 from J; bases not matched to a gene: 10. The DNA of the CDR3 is TGTGCCAGCAGCTTAGATCCTCCCGCAGGGGGGCACTATGGCTACACCTTC. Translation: CASSLDPPAGGHYGYTF.

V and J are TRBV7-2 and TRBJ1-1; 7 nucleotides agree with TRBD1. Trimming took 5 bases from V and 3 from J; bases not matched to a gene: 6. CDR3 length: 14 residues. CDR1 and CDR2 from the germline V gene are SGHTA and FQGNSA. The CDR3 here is CASSPETGYTEAFF. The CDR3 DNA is TGTGCCAGCAGCCCGGAGACAGGGTACACTGAAGCTTTCTTT.

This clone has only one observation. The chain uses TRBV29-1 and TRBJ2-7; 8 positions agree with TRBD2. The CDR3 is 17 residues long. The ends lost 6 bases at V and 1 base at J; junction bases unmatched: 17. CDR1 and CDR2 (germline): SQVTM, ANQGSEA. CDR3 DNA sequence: TGCAGCGTCAGGGGTCTGCCGTCTAGCGGGTCGTCCTACGAGCAGTACTTC. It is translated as CSVRGLPSSGSSYEQYF.

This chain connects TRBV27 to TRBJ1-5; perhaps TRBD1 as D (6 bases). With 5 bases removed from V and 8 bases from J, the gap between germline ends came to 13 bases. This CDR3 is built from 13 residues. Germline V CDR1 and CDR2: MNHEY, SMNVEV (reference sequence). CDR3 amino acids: CASSRGGGKPQHF. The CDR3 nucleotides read TGTGCCAGCAGTCGAGGGGGTGGCAAGCCCCAGCATTTT.

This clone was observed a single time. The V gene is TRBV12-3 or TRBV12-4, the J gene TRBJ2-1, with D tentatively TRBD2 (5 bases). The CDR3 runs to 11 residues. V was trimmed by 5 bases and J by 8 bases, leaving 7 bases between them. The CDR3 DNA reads TGTGCCAGCAGTCCGAGGGATGAGCAGTTCTTC. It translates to CASSPRDEQFF.

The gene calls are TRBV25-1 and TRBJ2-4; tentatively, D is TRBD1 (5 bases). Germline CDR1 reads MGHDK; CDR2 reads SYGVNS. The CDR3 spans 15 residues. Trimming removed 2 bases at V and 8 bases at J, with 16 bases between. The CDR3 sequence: CASSEVSGQGDIQYF. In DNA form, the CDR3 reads TGTGCCAGCAGTGAAGTATCTGGGCAGGGTGACATTCAGTACTTC.

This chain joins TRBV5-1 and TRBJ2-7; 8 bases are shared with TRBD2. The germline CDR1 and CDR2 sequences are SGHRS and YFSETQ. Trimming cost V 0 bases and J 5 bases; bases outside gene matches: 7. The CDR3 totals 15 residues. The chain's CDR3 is CASSLVISGSNEQYF. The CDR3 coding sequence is TGCGCCAGCAGCTTGGTAATCAGCGGGAGTAACGAGCAGTACTTC.

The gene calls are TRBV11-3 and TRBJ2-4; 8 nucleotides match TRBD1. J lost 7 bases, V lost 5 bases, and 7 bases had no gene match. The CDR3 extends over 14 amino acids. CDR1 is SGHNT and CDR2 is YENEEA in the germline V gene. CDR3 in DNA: TGTGCCAGCAGCACAGGACAGGGATTGAACATTCAGTACTTC. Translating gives CASSTGQGLNIQYF.

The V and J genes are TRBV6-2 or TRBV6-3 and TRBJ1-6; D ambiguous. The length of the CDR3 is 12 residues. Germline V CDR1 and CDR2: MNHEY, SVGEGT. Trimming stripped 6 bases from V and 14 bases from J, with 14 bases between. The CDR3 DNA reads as TGTGCCAGCAGCCCCGAGGCGTTAGCCCTCCACTTT. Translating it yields CASSPEALALHF.

In DNA, the CDR3 is TGTGCCAGCAGCCAAGGGTGGCAGAACACTGAAGCTTTCTTT. This encodes CASSQGWQNTEAFF. The chain carries TRBV14 and TRBJ1-1, with unresolved D. Trimming left V 1 base short and J 1 base short, with 7 bases between. Germline V gene lookup returns CDR1 SGHDN and CDR2 FVKESK. The CDR3 loop spans 14 amino acids.

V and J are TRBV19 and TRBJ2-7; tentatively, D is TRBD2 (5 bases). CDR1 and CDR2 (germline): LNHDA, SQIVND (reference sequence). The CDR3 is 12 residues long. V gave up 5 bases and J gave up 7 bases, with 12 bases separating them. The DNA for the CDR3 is TGTGCCAGTAGTTGGGATTCGGGGGAGCAGTACTTC. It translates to CASSWDSGEQYF. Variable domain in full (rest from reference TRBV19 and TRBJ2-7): DGGITQSPKYLFRKEGQNVTLSCEQNLNHDAMYWYRQDPGQGLRLIYYSQIVNDFQKGDIAEGYSVSREKKESFPLTVTSAQKNPTAFYLCASSWDSGEQYFGPGTRLTVT.

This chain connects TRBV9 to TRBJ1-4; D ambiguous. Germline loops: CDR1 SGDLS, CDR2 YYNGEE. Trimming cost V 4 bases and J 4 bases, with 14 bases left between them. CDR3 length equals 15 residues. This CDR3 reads CASSPPSGGNEKLFF. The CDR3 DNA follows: TGTGCCAGCAGCCCCCCCTCGGGAGGTAATGAAAAACTGTTTTTT.

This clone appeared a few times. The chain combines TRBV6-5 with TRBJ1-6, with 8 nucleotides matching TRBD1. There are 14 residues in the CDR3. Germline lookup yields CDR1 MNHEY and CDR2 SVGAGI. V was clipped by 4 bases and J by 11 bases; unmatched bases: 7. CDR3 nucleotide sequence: TGTGCCAGCAGTTCCACAGGGGGGATGGCACCCCTCCACTTT. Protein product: CASSSTGGMAPLHF.

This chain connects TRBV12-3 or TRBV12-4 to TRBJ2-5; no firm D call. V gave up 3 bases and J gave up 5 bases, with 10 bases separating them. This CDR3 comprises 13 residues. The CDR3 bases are TGTGCCAGCAGTTTCGCGGCGTTTGAGACCCAGTACTTC. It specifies CASSFAAFETQYF.

The CDR3 spells CSVGRQDLPGGYTF. In nucleotides, the CDR3 is TGCAGCGTTGGGAGACAGGACCTCCCGGGGGGCTACACCTTC. The chain is built from TRBV29-1 and TRBJ1-2, with a tentative D call TRBD1 (6 bases). This CDR3 comprises 14 residues. The V and J ends lost 4 bases and 8 bases respectively, with 20 bases between them. Germline V gives CDR1 SQVTM, CDR2 ANQGSEA.

The CDR3, as DNA: TGTGCCAGCAGTTCCGGTGGGACTAGCGGGAGAAGGGAGACCCAGTACTTC. Its protein product is CASSSGGTSGRRETQYF. The chain couples TRBV6-2 or TRBV6-3 to TRBJ2-5; the match to TRBD2 covers 14 bases. The CDR3 is made up of 17 amino acids. With 4 bases clipped from V and 5 bases from J, the junction kept 9 bases outside the gene matches. Germline CDR1 reads MNHEY; CDR2 reads SVGEGT.

CDR3 region: CASSPQRAGGNEQFF. CDR3 bases: TGTGCCAGCAGCCCCCAACGGGCGGGAGGGAATGAGCAGTTCTTC. The chain couples TRBV11-2 to TRBJ2-1; 9 nucleotides agree with TRBD2. The CDR3 sequence is 15 residues long. Trimming at V came to 5 bases and at J to 7 bases, leaving 9 bases not matched to a gene. The germline V gene has CDR1 SGHAT and CDR2 FQNNGV.

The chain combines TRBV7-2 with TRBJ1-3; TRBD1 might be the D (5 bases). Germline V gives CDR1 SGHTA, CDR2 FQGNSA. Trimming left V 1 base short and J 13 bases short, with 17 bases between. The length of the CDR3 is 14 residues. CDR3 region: CASSLDGGRNKIYF. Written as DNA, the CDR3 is TGTGCCAGCAGCTTAGACGGGGGAAGAAACAAAATATATTTT. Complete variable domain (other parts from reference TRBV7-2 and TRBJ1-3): GAGVSQSPSNKVTEKGKDVELRCDPISGHTALYWYRQSLGQGLEFLIYFQGNSAPDKSGLPSDRFSAERTGGSVSTLTIQRTQQEDSAVYLCASSLDGGRNKIYFGEGSWLTVV.

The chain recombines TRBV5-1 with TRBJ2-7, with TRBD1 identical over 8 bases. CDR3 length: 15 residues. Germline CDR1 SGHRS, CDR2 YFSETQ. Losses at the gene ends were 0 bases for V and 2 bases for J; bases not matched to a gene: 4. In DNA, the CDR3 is TGCGCCAGCAGCTTGGTAGGGGGACAGGCCTACGAGCAGTACTTC. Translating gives CASSLVGGQAYEQYF.